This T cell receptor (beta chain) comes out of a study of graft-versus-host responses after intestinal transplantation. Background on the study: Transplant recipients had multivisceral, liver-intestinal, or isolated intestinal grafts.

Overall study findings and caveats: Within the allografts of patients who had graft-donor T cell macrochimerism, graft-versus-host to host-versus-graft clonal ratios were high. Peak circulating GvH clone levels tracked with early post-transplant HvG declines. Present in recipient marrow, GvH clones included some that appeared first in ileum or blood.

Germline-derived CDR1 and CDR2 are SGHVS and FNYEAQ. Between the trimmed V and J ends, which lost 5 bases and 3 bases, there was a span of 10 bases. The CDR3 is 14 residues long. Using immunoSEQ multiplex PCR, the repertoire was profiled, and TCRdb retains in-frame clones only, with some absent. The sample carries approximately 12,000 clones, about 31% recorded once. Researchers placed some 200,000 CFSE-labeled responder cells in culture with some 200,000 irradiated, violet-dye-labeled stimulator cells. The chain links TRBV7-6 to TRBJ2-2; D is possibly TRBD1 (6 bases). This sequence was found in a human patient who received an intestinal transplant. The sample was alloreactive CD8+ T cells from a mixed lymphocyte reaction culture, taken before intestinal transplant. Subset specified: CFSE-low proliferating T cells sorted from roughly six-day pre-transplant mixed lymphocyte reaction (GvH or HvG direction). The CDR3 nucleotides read TGTGCCAGCAGCCCGACAGGCTACACCGGGGAGCTGTTTTTT. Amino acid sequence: CASSPTGYTGELFF.